These T cell receptor beta chains were read from a single sample in a study of beta chain features in type 1 diabetes. The data were produced by immunoSEQ multiplex PCR, yet TCRdb's version contains in-frame clones alone and is incomplete. The repertoire holds about half a million clones, with approximately 10% as singletons. Specimen: naive CD4+ T cells from blood. The receptors come from a woman aged 18-29 years in good health. Both conserved end residues are part of each CDR3. Each record gives: J gene, V gene, D gene, clone size, CDR3 DNA, CDR3 protein. D genes are given only for firm matches. Clone sizes are given selectively: once, few, many, or a class where the clone is expanded.

TRBJ2-5,TRBV25-1,-,-,TGTGCCAGCAGTGCTACCACAGGGTCCGAGACCCAGTACTTC,CASSATTGSETQYF
TRBJ2-3,TRBV7-9,-,few,TGTGCCAGCAGCTATAAAAGCCCAGATACGCAGTATTTT,CASSYKSPDTQYF
TRBJ1-2,TRBV15,TRBD1,few,TGTGCCACCAGCCGGGGACAGGGCGGCTACACCTTC,CATSRGQGGYTF
TRBJ1-1,TRBV25-1,-,-,TGTGCCAGCAGTGTGGACATGAACACTGAAGCTTTCTTT,CASSVDMNTEAFF
TRBJ2-1,TRBV6-6,TRBD1,few,TGTGCCAGCAGTATACAGGGGCAGAGTGAGCAGTTCTTC,CASSIQGQSEQFF
TRBJ2-3,TRBV7-9,TRBD2,-,TGTGCCAGCAGCTTTTGGACTAGCGGGAGCACAGATACGCAGTATTTT,CASSFWTSGSTDTQYF
TRBJ2-1,TRBV7-3,-,few,TGTGCCAGCAGCTTAATGGCCCCGGGGGGCGATGAGCAGTTCTTC,CASSLMAPGGDEQFF
TRBJ1-2,TRBV7-2,TRBD1,-,TGTGCCAGCAGCTTGAGACAGGGAAACTATGGCTACACCTTC,CASSLRQGNYGYTF
TRBJ2-3,TRBV6-5,-,-,TGTGCCAGCAGTTACTCGGGTGGGGGTACAGATACGCAGTATTTT,CASSYSGGGTDTQYF
TRBJ2-5,TRBV28,-,-,TGTGCCAGCAGACTACCGAAAGAGACCCAGTACTTC,CASRLPKETQYF
TRBJ2-1,TRBV4-3,-,-,TGCGCCAGCAGCCAAATCAAGGGGTGGAATGAGCAGTTCTTC,CASSQIKGWNEQFF
TRBJ2-1,TRBV14,-,few,TGTGCCAGCAGCCCCCACACGTCCTACAATGAGCAGTTCTTC,CASSPHTSYNEQFF
TRBJ2-1,TRBV9,-,-,TGTGCCAGCAGCGTAGGTTCGGGGGACAATGAGCAGTTCTTC,CASSVGSGDNEQFF
TRBJ1-1,TRBV7-2,-,few,TGTGCCAGCAGCTTGGTGTCAGTCAACACTGAAGCTTTCTTT,CASSLVSVNTEAFF
TRBJ2-3,TRBV6-5,-,-,TGTGCCAGCAGTTACGGTGGGGCGGATACGCAGTATTTT,CASSYGGADTQYF